The 30 T cell receptor beta chains below were found in one sample sequenced in a study of shared clonotypes between healthy human individuals. Generated by immunoSEQ multiplex PCR, the TCRdb table keeps only in-frame clones and is missing some. In the table there are roughly 490,000 clones, around 79% of which are singletons. Material: PBMCs. Receptors were obtained from a woman between 40 and 50 years old in good health. Some clones in this sample may be carry-over from other donors' samples.

This sequence joins TRBV29-1 and TRBJ2-2; 8 bases line up with TRBD1. After removal of 4 bases from V and 5 bases from J, the junction contained 6 bases not matched to a gene. Germline V gives CDR1 SQVTM, CDR2 ANQGSEA. CDR3 length: 14 amino acids. In DNA form, the CDR3 reads TGCAGCGTTGCCGACAGGGGTCGTACCGGGGAGCTGTTTTTT. It codes for CSVADRGRTGELFF.

This clone was seen only a few times. The rearrangement links TRBV5-8 to TRBJ1-1; TRBD1 matches 7 bases. Germline CDR1 is SGHTS and CDR2 is YDEGEE. V trimming: 0 bases; J trimming: 0 bases; junction bases outside the gene matches: 5. This CDR3 comprises 16 residues. CDR3 coding DNA: TGTGCCAGCAGCTTGGGGACAGGCTCCATGAACACTGAAGCTTTCTTT. It yields the protein CASSLGTGSMNTEAFF.

J is TRBJ2-5 and V is TRBV5-4, with TRBD2 as a possible D gene (6 bases). CDR1 and CDR2 from the germline V gene are SGHNT and YYREEE (reference sequence). CDR3 size: 13 residues. V was trimmed by 0 bases and J by 5 bases, leaving 8 bases between them. The CDR3 region has the DNA TGTGCCAGCAGCTTGGCGGGGGATGAGACCCAGTACTTC. Encoded protein: CASSLAGDETQYF.

The rearrangement joins TRBV28 to TRBJ1-2, with a weak D call TRBD1 (5 bases). V was shortened by 7 bases and J by 0 bases, with 15 bases between the two germline ends. Germline V gives CDR1 MDHEN, CDR2 SYDVKM. There are 15 residues in the CDR3. The CDR3 DNA is TGTGCCAGCAACGAGGGGAAGGGGACTAACTATGGCTACACCTTC. Amino acid sequence: CASNEGKGTNYGYTF.

The J gene is TRBJ2-3, the V gene TRBV5-1; D gene uncertain. This CDR3 spans 15 amino acids. Trimming took off 0 bases at V and 0 bases at J, with 8 bases between the two ends. Germline assignment: CDR1 SGHRS and CDR2 YFSETQ. CDR3 in amino acids: CASSLVGSSTDTQYF. DNA of the CDR3: TGCGCCAGCAGCTTGGTGGGGTCAAGCACAGATACGCAGTATTTT.

The chain joins TRBV15 to TRBJ2-3; no reliable D call. V was cut by 1 base and J by 6 bases, with 5 bases left in between. This CDR3 has 12 amino acids. Germline V gene data show CDR1 as LNHNV and CDR2 as YYDKDF (reference sequence). CDR3 DNA: TGTGCCACCAGCAGAGGGGTGGATACGCAGTATTTT. Protein product: CATSRGVDTQYF.

The V and J genes are TRBV14 and TRBJ2-7; 9 nucleotides align to TRBD1. CDR1 is SGHDN, CDR2 FVKESK, per germline. There are 15 residues in the CDR3. V was clipped by 4 bases and J by 3 bases; unmatched bases: 7. CDR3 bases: TGTGCCAGCAGCCTCGGGACAGGGATTAACTACGAGCAGTACTTC. This gives the protein CASSLGTGINYEQYF.

This clone was seen once. The rearrangement links TRBV2 to TRBJ1-2; 7 positions agree with TRBD1. Per the germline V gene, CDR1 is SNHLY and CDR2 is FYNNEI. V gave up 6 bases and J gave up 8 bases; unmatched junction bases: 15. The CDR3 is 15 amino acids. DNA for the CDR3: TGTGCCAGCAGGCTAAATCGACAGGGTAAAGGGGGCTACACCTTC. This translates into CASRLNRQGKGGYTF.

This clone was counted a few times. The chain carries TRBV27 and TRBJ2-3; D possibly matches TRBD1 or TRBD2 (5 bases each). The CDR3 contains 14 residues. V was clipped by 5 bases and J by 4 bases, with 13 bases between them. Germline V gene lookup returns CDR1 MNHEY and CDR2 SMNVEV (reference sequence). CDR3 residues: CASSRDRPADTQYF. The CDR3 DNA is TGTGCCAGCAGTCGGGACCGCCCCGCAGATACGCAGTATTTT.

On this clone: It is likely a read error, because the conserved phenylalanine at the end of the CDR3 is missing. CDR3 in amino acids: CASSFSHTGELFS. CDR3 DNA sequence: TGTGCCAGCAGTTTCAGTCACACCGGGGAGCTGTTTTCT. The rearrangement joins TRBV27 to TRBJ2-2; D uncertain. The germline V and J ends were trimmed by 3 bases and 3 bases, with 5 bases remaining between them. The CDR3 spans 13 residues. Germline V CDR1 and CDR2: MNHEY, SMNVEV (reference sequence).

The chain uses TRBV5-1 and TRBJ2-7; 11 bases map to TRBD1. The V gene end was trimmed by 3 bases and the J gene end by 3 bases; junction bases not matched to a gene: 2. This CDR3 region has 14 residues. CDR1 and CDR2 (germline): SGHRS, YFSETQ. CDR3 in DNA: TGCGCCAGCAGCTCCGGGACAGGGGGCTACGAGCAGTACTTC. Translation gives CASSSGTGGYEQYF.

The CDR3 region has the DNA TGCGCCAGCAGCTTGGATGGGGATCCCTCCTACAATGAGCAGTTCTTC. Protein product: CASSLDGDPSYNEQFF. The gene calls are TRBV5-1 and TRBJ2-1; no clear D gene. V dropped 0 bases and J dropped 0 bases, with 10 bases sitting between them. Germline V gives CDR1 SGHRS, CDR2 YFSETQ. This CDR3 has 16 amino acids.

The chain links TRBV28 to TRBJ1-1; 10 bases line up with TRBD1. Germline V gene data show CDR1 as MDHEN and CDR2 as SYDVKM. V trimming: 6 bases; J trimming: 5 bases; junction bases outside the gene matches: 9. This CDR3 contains 15 residues. CDR3 DNA: TGTGCCAGCAGGCCGGGACAGGGGATTTGGACTGAAGCTTTCTTT. Translation: CASRPGQGIWTEAFF.

This sequence joins TRBV28 and TRBJ2-7, with 16 bases lining up with TRBD2. Germline V gives CDR1 MDHEN, CDR2 SYDVKM. The J segment lost 3 bases and the V segment lost 11 bases, leaving 13 bases of the junction unmatched. The CDR3 runs 17 residues. This CDR3 reads CAAGPGTSGRALYEQYF. The CDR3 bases are TGTGCCGCGGGGCCCGGGACTAGCGGGAGGGCCCTCTACGAGCAGTACTTC.

The chain is built from TRBV6-1 and TRBJ1-1, with a weak D call TRBD1 (6 bases). CDR3 length: 14 residues. Trimming shortened V by 7 bases and J by 1 base, and 13 bases separated the two germline ends. CDR1 MNHNS and CDR2 SASEGT come from the germline V gene. The DNA of the CDR3 is TGTGCCAGCATCATTGGGGGCCCGAACACTGAAGCTTTCTTT. Encoded protein: CASIIGGPNTEAFF.

V gene TRBV10-3 combines with J gene TRBJ1-2, with TRBD1 matching over 12 bases. V lost 3 bases and J lost 3; bases outside the gene matches: 14. Germline lookup yields CDR1 ENHRY and CDR2 SYGVKD. This CDR3 comprises 19 residues. The CDR3, as DNA: TGTGCCATCAGTGATTCGGGTGGCGGGACAGGGGGCGCTCACTATGGCTACACCTTC. This translates into CAISDSGGGTGGAHYGYTF.

This clone occurred a few times. The DNA is omitted, as the CDR3 cannot be located on it reliably, and the CDR3 follows TCRdb's listing. The genes are TRBV11-3 and TRBJ1-1; the tabulated D call, TRBD1, remains unverified against the DNA. The CDR3 sequence runs 20 residues, both termini included. The V gene's germline CDR1 is SGHNT and CDR2 YENEEA. CDR3 protein: CASSLVLDRVNTEAFFSLRF.

The rearrangement joins TRBV20-1 to TRBJ2-1, with no clear D. The length of the CDR3 is 11 residues. The germline V gene encodes CDR1 DFQATT and CDR2 SNEGSKA (reference sequence). The V end was cut by 6 bases, the J end by 10 bases, with 13 bases between. CDR3 sequence reads: CSAGRGLEQFF. The CDR3 bases are TGCAGTGCCGGTAGAGGTTTGGAGCAGTTCTTC.

The chain has TRBV27 and TRBJ1-2; the match to TRBD1 covers 7 bases. Looked up from germline, CDR1 is MNHEY and CDR2 is SMNVEV (reference sequence). The CDR3 covers 15 residues. V shed 5 bases, J shed 8 bases, and the junction held 14 bases outside the gene matches. CDR3 protein: CASSPNRDSPTGYTF. DNA of the CDR3: TGTGCCAGCAGTCCCAACCGGGACAGCCCGACGGGCTACACCTTC.

This chain uses TRBV18 with TRBJ1-4; the D gene is possibly TRBD1 (6 bases). Germline-derived CDR1 and CDR2 are KGHSH and LQKENI. Trimming removed 5 bases at V and 0 bases at J, with 13 bases between. This CDR3 is 16 amino acids long. The CDR3 region is CASSSRRDTTNEKLFF. Here the CDR3 DNA reads TGTGCCAGCTCATCACGGCGGGACACAACTAATGAAAAACTGTTTTTT.

The rearrangement links TRBV7-9 to TRBJ2-7, with D perhaps matching TRBD1 (5 bases). This CDR3 spans 14 amino acids. V was cut by 5 bases and J by 4 bases, with 15 bases left in between. CDR1 and CDR2 from the germline V gene are SEHNR and FQNEAQ (reference sequence). CDR3 bases: TGTGCCAGCAGCGAACAAACAGGATGGTACGAGCAGTACTTC. Encoded protein: CASSEQTGWYEQYF.

This chain links TRBV5-8 with TRBJ2-1, with 12 bases identical to TRBD2. CDR1 is SGHTS, CDR2 YDEGEE, per germline. The CDR3 runs to 17 residues. V was pared by 3 bases and J by 1 base, with 5 bases of the junction left unmatched. CDR3 coding DNA: TGTGCCAGCAGCTCATGGACTAGCGGGACATCCTACAATGAGCAGTTCTTC. Its translation: CASSSWTSGTSYNEQFF. Full variable domain (outside the CDR3, taken from reference TRBV5-8 and TRBJ2-1): EAGVTQSPTHLIKTRGQQATLRCSPISGHTSVYWYQQALGLGLQFLLWYDEGEERNRGNFPPRFSGRQFPNYSSELNVNALELEDSALYLCASSSWTSGTSYNEQFFGPGTRLTVL.

The chain links TRBV7-3 to TRBJ2-7; TRBD1 matches at 8 bases. CDR3 length: 13 residues. V lost 5 bases, J lost 6 bases, and 6 bases stayed unmatched. From germline, CDR1 is SGHTA and CDR2 FQGTGA. The CDR3 DNA is TGTGCCAGCAGCCCTAGACAGGGGCTCGAGCAGTACTTC. It translates to CASSPRQGLEQYF.

The chain has TRBV11-3 and TRBJ2-7; 9 bases match TRBD1. V lost 5 bases and J lost 6; bases outside the gene matches: 8. This CDR3 contains 14 residues. Germline V gene sequence: CDR1 SGHNT, CDR2 YENEEA. The CDR3 DNA sequence: TGTGCCAGCAGCCCGGGACAGGGTTTATTCGAGCAGTACTTC. This sequence encodes CASSPGQGLFEQYF.

As for this clone: The sample carries other DNA sequences with the same CDR3. This rearrangement joins TRBV7-2 to TRBJ1-6; D uncertain. V lost 3 bases to trimming and J lost 7 bases, with 4 bases between them. The CDR3 sequence is 12 residues long. CDR1 is SGHTA, CDR2 FQGNSA, per germline. The CDR3 reads CASSLRNSPLHF. Written as DNA, the CDR3 is TGTGCCAGCAGCTTGCGGAATTCACCCCTCCACTTT.

This clone has only a few counts. V usage is TRBV5-6 and J usage is TRBJ1-2, with TRBD1 as a possible D gene (6 bases). V gave up 4 bases and J gave up 5 bases, with 18 bases separating them. The germline V gene has CDR1 SGHDT and CDR2 YYEEEE. There are 15 residues in the CDR3. The CDR3 region is CASSPYTLQGYGYTF. DNA of the CDR3: TGTGCCAGCAGCCCCTACACCCTCCAGGGGTATGGCTACACCTTC.

This chain uses TRBV7-8 with TRBJ1-2; D unclear. Germline lookup yields CDR1 SGHVS and CDR2 FQNEAQ. Trimming took off 5 bases at V and 2 bases at J, with 15 bases between the two ends. The CDR3 runs to 15 residues. CDR3 amino acids: CASSPRRVTNYGYTF. The DNA for the CDR3 is TGTGCCAGCAGCCCCCGGCGAGTCACCAACTATGGCTACACCTTC.

The V and J genes are TRBV2 and TRBJ2-7; the D is unclear. CDR1 and CDR2 from the germline V gene are SNHLY and FYNNEI. The CDR3 length is 11 residues. V was pared by 5 bases and J by 4 bases, with 6 bases between. The CDR3 sequence is CASSQEYEQYF. CDR3 in DNA: TGTGCCAGCAGTCAGGAATACGAGCAGTACTTC.

V and J are TRBV4-1 and TRBJ2-7, with D possibly called TRBD1 or TRBD2 (6 bases each). This CDR3 is 15 amino acids long. Between the trimmed V and J ends, which lost 0 bases and 6 bases, there was a span of 15 bases. Looked up from germline, CDR1 is MGHRA and CDR2 is YSYEKL. The CDR3: CASSQDLRGRFEQYF. The CDR3 nucleotides are TGCGCCAGCAGCCAAGATTTACGGGGGCGATTCGAGCAGTACTTC.

V usage is TRBV2 and J usage is TRBJ2-7; TRBD2 matches at 14 bases. Germline loops: CDR1 SNHLY, CDR2 FYNNEI. With 6 bases clipped from V and 5 bases from J, the junction kept 12 bases outside the gene matches. This CDR3 has 17 amino acids. The CDR3: CASSPSRGTSGSNEQYF. The CDR3 DNA reads as TGTGCCAGCAGCCCGTCGCGGGGGACTAGCGGGAGCAACGAGCAGTACTTC.